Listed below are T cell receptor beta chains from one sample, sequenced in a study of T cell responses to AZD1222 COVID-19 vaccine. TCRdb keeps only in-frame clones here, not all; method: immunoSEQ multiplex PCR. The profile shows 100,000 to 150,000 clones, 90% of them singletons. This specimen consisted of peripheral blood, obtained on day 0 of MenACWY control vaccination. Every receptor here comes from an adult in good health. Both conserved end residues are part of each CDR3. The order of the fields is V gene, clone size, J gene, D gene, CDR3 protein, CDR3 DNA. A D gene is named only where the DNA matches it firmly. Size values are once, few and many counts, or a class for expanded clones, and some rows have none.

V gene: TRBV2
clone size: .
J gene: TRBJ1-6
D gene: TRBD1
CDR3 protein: CASRQGARENSPLHF
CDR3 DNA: TGTGCCAGCAGACAGGGGGCGCGAGAAAATTCACCCCTCCACTTT

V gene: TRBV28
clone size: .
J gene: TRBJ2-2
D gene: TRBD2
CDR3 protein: CASSLAGTRYTGELFF
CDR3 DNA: TGTGCCAGCAGTTTGGCAGGGACTAGATACACCGGGGAGCTGTTTTTT

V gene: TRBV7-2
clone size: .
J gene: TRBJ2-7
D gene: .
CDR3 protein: CASSLSGSPYEQYF
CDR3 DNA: TGTGCCAGCAGCTTATCTGGATCCCCCTACGAGCAGTACTTC

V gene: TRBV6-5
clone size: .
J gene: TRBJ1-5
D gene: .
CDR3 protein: CASRSLVAQPQHF
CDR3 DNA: TGTGCCAGCAGAAGCTTAGTGGCTCAGCCCCAGCATTTT

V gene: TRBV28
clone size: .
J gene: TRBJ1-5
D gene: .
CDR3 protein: CASRTNQPQHF
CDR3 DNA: TGTGCCAGCAGGACGAATCAGCCCCAGCATTTT

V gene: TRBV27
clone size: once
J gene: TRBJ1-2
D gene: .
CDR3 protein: CASSLGRNYGYTF
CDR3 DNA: TGTGCCAGCAGTTTAGGCAGAAACTATGGCTACACCTTC

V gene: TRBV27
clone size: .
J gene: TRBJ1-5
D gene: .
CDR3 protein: CASTMAGGNQPQHF
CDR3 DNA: TGTGCCAGCACCATGGCAGGCGGCAATCAGCCCCAGCATTTT

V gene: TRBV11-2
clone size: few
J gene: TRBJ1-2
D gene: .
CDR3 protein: CASSLDRPDSYGYTF
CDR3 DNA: TGTGCCAGCAGCTTAGATCGCCCCGACAGCTATGGCTACACCTTC

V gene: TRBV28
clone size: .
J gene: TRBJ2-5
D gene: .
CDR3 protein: CASSKPFQETQYF
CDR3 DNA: TGTGCCAGCAGCAAACCTTTCCAAGAGACCCAGTACTTC

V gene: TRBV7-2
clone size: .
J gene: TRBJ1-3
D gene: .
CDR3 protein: CASSTAFSGNTIYF
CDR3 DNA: TGTGCCAGCAGTACCGCGTTCTCTGGAAACACCATATATTTT

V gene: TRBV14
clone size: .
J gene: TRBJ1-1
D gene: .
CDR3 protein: CASSQENTGNTEAFF
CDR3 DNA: TGTGCCAGCAGCCAAGAAAATACCGGGAACACTGAAGCTTTCTTT

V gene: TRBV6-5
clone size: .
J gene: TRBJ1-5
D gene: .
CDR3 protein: CASSLGRDRNQPQHF
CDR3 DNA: TGTGCCAGCAGCCTGGGGAGGGATCGCAATCAGCCCCAGCATTTT

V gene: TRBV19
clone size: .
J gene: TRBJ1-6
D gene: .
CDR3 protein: CASRGVPMISPLHF
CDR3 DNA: TGTGCCAGTAGGGGGGTCCCGATGATTTCACCCCTCCACTTT

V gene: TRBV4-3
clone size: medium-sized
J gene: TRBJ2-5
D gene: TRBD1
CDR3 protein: CASSPDRVETQYF
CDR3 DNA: TGCGCCAGCAGCCCGGACAGGGTAGAGACCCAGTACTTC

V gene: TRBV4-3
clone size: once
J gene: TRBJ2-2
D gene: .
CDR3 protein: CASSQEQVGAINTGELFF
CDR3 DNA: TGCGCCAGCAGCCAAGAACAGGTCGGAGCTATCAACACCGGGGAGCTGTTTTTT

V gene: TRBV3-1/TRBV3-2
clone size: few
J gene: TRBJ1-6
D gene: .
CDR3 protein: CASSQDRREPNSPLHF
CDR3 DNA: TGTGCCAGCAGCCAAGATCGCCGGGAACCCAATTCACCCCTCCACTTT

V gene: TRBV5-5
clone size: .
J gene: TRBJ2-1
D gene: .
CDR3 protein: CASRADFNEQFF
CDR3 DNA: TGTGCCAGTAGGGCCGACTTTAATGAGCAGTTCTTC

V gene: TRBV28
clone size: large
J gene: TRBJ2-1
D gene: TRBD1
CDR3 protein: CASSLSTGTVSNEQFF
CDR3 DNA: TGTGCCAGCAGTTTGTCAACCGGGACAGTCAGTAATGAGCAGTTCTTC

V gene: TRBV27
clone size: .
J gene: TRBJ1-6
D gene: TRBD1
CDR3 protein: CASSSTGRDYSPLHF
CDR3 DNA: TGTGCCAGCAGTTCGACAGGGAGGGACTATTCACCCCTCCACTTT

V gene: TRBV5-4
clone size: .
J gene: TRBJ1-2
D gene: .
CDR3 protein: CASSLGTSNYGYTF
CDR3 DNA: TGTGCCAGCAGTCTCGGGACGTCCAACTATGGCTACACCTTC

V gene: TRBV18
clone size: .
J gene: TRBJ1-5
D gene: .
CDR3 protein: CASSPGGAEPQHF
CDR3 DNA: TGTGCCAGCTCACCTGGGGGCGCGGAGCCCCAGCATTTT

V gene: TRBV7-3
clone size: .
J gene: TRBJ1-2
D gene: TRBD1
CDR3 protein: CASSLGQVFGYTF
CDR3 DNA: TGTGCCAGCAGCCTGGGACAGGTGTTTGGCTACACCTTC

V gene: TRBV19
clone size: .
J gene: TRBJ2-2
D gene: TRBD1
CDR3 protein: CASKSGTDHTGELFF
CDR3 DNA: TGTGCCAGCAAATCCGGGACAGATCACACCGGGGAGCTGTTTTTT

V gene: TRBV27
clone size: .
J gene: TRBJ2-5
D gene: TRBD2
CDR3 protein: CASSLMGLANQETQYF
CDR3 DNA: TGTGCCAGCAGTTTAATGGGACTAGCCAACCAAGAGACCCAGTACTTC